This section outlines one T cell receptor (beta chain) sequence together with its context. Its cognate antigen is unknown. This specimen belongs to a study of OX40 agonist ivuxolimab in advanced cancers. Study context: The diagnoses of dose-escalation patients were hepatocellular carcinoma, melanoma, renal cell or head and neck cancer. Points from the study as a whole: Low normalized T-cell clonal expansion was additionally recorded for some nonresponders. Both CD4+ and CD8+ T cell populations in blood had undergone clonal expansion by week 6 at 0.1 to 3.0 mg/kg. Antigens targeted by the expanded peripheral T cells were not determined.

V lost 7 bases and J lost 8; bases outside the gene matches: 8. The CDR3 consists of 13 residues. Germline V gene lookup returns CDR1 SGHRS and CDR2 YFSETQ. Method: immunoSEQ multiplex PCR; TCRdb's copy keeps in-frame clones and lacks some. Of some 20,000 clones detected, over 80% appear once; the ten largest clones hold 58%. This sequence originates from an adult with an advanced solid tumor such as melanoma, head and neck, liver or kidney cancer. This sample comprised CD4+ or CD8+ T cells sorted from blood, obtained in a trial of the OX40 agonist ivuxolimab. The chain links TRBV5-1 to TRBJ2-3; 9 bases align to TRBD1. For the CDR3, the DNA is TGCGCCAGCCATACACGGACAGGGGCTACGCAGTATTTT. Its protein product is CASHTRTGATQYF. Together with reference TRBV5-1 and TRBJ2-3, the CDR3 gives the full variable domain: KAGVTQTPRYLIKTRGQQVTLSCSPISGHRSVSWYQQTPGQGLQFLFEYFSETQRNKGNFPGRFSGRQFSNSRSEMNVSTLELGDSALYLCASHTRTGATQYFGPGTRLTVL.